This T cell receptor (beta chain) comes out of a study of shared clonotypes between healthy human individuals. Whole-study findings and limits: Generally, naive subsets (rather than memory subsets) showed larger estimated richness.

CDR1 and CDR2 (germline): KGHSH, LQKENI. J lost 8 bases, V lost 3 bases, and 9 bases had no gene match. The CDR3 runs 15 residues. A remark on this clone: The antigen remains unidentified.

Evenly divided among several immunoSEQ plates was the genomic DNA of each subset. Repertoires were generated with immunoSEQ multiplex PCR, while TCRdb's copy carries only in-frame clones and drops some. The sample consists of approximately 640,000 clones, around 91% of them appearing once. The sequenced sample was memory CD8+ T cells from PBMCs. Sample subset: CD45RO+ cells pooled with CCR7-negative TemRA cells. The TCR comes from a man between 18 and 35 years old in good health. Some clones in this sample may be carry-over from other donors' samples. J is TRBJ2-1 and V is TRBV18, with 8 bases aligning to TRBD2. CDR3 region: CASSPGAGVWYEQFF. The DNA for the CDR3 is TGTGCCAGCTCACCTGGAGCGGGAGTATGGTATGAGCAGTTCTTC.